These T cell receptor beta chains were read from a single sample in a study of blood T cell repertoires in COVID-19. Using immunoSEQ multiplex PCR, the repertoire was profiled, and TCRdb retains in-frame clones only, with some absent. The data hold 220,000 or so clones, with around 80% observed a single time. Input material: peripheral blood. Receptors were obtained from an elderly woman with acute or convalescent COVID-19. Both conserved end residues are trimmed from each CDR3.

v_gene	j_gene	CDR3aa
TRBV28	TRBJ1-3	AILDRTGNTIY
TRBV7-2	TRBJ2-1	ASSLQRGGNEQF
TRBV27	TRBJ1-2	ASSLTREGVHYGYT
TRBV6-1	TRBJ2-5	ASSEFVGGLETQY
TRBV4-2	TRBJ2-5	ASSPDAGPGLAGQAQY
TRBV27	TRBJ1-6	ASSLSTGFNSPLH
TRBV3-1/TRBV3-2	TRBJ2-1	ASSQDAEDCRGGGLSYNEQF
TRBV6-5	TRBJ2-2	ASSYYPARTGELF
TRBV3-1/TRBV3-2	TRBJ2-7	ASSQEVTGYEQY
TRBV2	TRBJ1-2	ASRDRGYYGYT